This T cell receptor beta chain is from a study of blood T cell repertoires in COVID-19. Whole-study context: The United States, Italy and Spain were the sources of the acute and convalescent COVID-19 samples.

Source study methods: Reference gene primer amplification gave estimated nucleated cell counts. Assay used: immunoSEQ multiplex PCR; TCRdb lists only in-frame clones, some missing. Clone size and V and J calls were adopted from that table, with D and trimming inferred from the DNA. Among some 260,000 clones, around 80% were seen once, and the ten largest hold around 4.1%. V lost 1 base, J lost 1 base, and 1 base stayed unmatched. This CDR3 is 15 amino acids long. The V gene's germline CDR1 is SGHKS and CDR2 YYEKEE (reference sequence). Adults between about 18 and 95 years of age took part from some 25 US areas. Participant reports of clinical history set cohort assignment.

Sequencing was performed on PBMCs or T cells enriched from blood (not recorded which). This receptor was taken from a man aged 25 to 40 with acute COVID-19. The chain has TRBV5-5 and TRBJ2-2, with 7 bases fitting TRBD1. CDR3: CASSLRTGNTGELFF. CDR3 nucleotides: TGTGCCAGCAGCTTGCGGACAGGGAACACCGGGGAGCTGTTTTTT.